The 29 T cell receptor beta chains below were found in one sample sequenced in a study of cytomegalovirus exposure and HLA in healthy donors. Some clones are missing from TCRdb's copy, which holds only in-frame ones; the method was immunoSEQ multiplex PCR. Among hundreds of thousands of clones listed, about nine tenths were seen once. Sample: PBMCs. The receptors were gathered from a woman aged 18-29 years in good health and CMV-seronegative.

This CDR3 reads CASTQGGMGYGYTF. For the CDR3, the DNA is TGTGCCAGCACCCAAGGGGGCATGGGATATGGCTACACCTTC. The genes are TRBV6-5 and TRBJ1-2, with 7 positions matching TRBD1. The CDR3 runs 14 residues. Germline V gives CDR1 MNHEY, CDR2 SVGAGI. J gave up 5 bases and V 7 bases, and 10 bases lay outside the gene matches.

This chain joins TRBV30 and TRBJ2-2; a possible D gene is TRBD2 (5 bases). V lost 1 base and J lost 7, with 16 bases in between. This CDR3 has 15 amino acids. Germline V gene lookup returns CDR1 GTSNPN and CDR2 SVGIG (reference sequence). The CDR3 region has the DNA TGTGCCTGGAGTGACGGACTCACTAGTTTCGGGGAGCTGTTTTTT. It codes for CAWSDGLTSFGELFF. Filled out from reference TRBV30 and TRBJ2-2, the complete variable domain reads SQTIHQWPATLVQPVGSPLSLECTVEGTSNPNLYWYRQAAGRGLQLLFYSVGIGQISSEVPQNLSASRPQDRQFILSSKKLLLSDSGFYLCAWSDGLTSFGELFFGEGSRLTVL.

The chain carries TRBV27 and TRBJ1-4; D not certain. Germline V CDR1 and CDR2: MNHEY, SMNVEV (reference sequence). The CDR3 totals 15 residues. Trimming left V 6 bases short and J 8 bases short, with 19 bases between. DNA for the CDR3: TGTGCCAGCAGACCCTCGATCGGGGTCGGGGAAAAACTGTTTTTT. It translates to CASRPSIGVGEKLFF.

This chain uses TRBV5-1 with TRBJ2-2, with 8 bases matching TRBD1. V shed 4 bases and J 4 bases; nucleotides not matched to a gene: 6. Germline CDR1 is SGHRS and CDR2 is YFSETQ. The CDR3 spans 15 residues. As DNA, the CDR3 is TGCGCCAGCAGCCGCGGACAGGGTTTCACCGGGGAGCTGTTTTTT. It codes for CASSRGQGFTGELFF. Full variable domain (outside the CDR3, taken from reference TRBV5-1 and TRBJ2-2): KAGVTQTPRYLIKTRGQQVTLSCSPISGHRSVSWYQQTPGQGLQFLFEYFSETQRNKGNFPGRFSGRQFSNSRSEMNVSTLELGDSALYLCASSRGQGFTGELFFGEGSRLTVL.

This rearrangement joins TRBV5-1 to TRBJ2-7, with 7 bases identical to TRBD1. Germline CDR1 and CDR2: SGHRS and YFSETQ. This CDR3 spans 15 amino acids. The trim removed 5 bases at V and 1 base at J, leaving 9 bases unmatched. The CDR3, as DNA: TGCGCCAGCAGGGATCTGACAGGGCTTTCCTACGAGCAGTACTTC. Translated: CASRDLTGLSYEQYF.

DNA for the CDR3: TGTGCCAGCGAATCACTGCAGGGCACAGATACGCAGTATTTT. Amino acid sequence: CASESLQGTDTQYF. This chain links TRBV6-1 with TRBJ2-3, with D hard to call. The CDR3 covers 14 residues. Trimming stripped 8 bases from V and 1 base from J, with 13 bases between. Germline CDR1 is MNHNS and CDR2 is SASEGT.

The chain couples TRBV28 to TRBJ2-7; TRBD1 might be the D (6 bases). V lost 7 bases to trimming and J lost 5 bases, with 12 bases between them. Looked up from germline, CDR1 is MDHEN and CDR2 is SYDVKM. CDR3 length equals 12 residues. This CDR3 reads CASTKGVNEQYF. The CDR3 DNA reads as TGTGCCAGCACCAAGGGGGTCAACGAGCAGTACTTC.

The CDR3 reads CAWRAKHGTSGGSSYNEQFF. The CDR3 DNA reads TGTGCCTGGAGGGCCAAACACGGGACTAGCGGGGGGAGCTCCTACAATGAGCAGTTCTTC. The chain is built from TRBV30 and TRBJ2-1; 15 nucleotides agree with TRBD2. Germline CDR1 is GTSNPN and CDR2 is SVGIG (reference sequence). The CDR3 length is 20 residues. The J segment lost 0 bases and the V segment lost 3 bases, leaving 12 bases of the junction unmatched.

V and J are TRBV11-2 and TRBJ1-3; 9 nucleotides agree with TRBD1. CDR1 and CDR2 (germline): SGHAT, FQNNGV. Trimming at V came to 4 bases and at J to 0 bases, leaving 10 bases not matched to a gene. There are 18 residues in the CDR3. DNA of the CDR3: TGTGCCAGCAGCTCGTTGGGGGACAGGGCAAACTCTGGAAACACCATATATTTT. Its protein product is CASSSLGDRANSGNTIYF.

The CDR3 region is CATSHGQEGDTQYF. The CDR3 DNA reads TGTGCCACCAGTCACGGGCAAGAGGGAGATACGCAGTATTTT. The chain combines TRBV7-9 with TRBJ2-3; D is possibly TRBD2 (5 bases). The CDR3 contains 14 residues. Trimming took off 10 bases at V and 5 bases at J, with 19 bases between the two ends. Germline V lookup: CDR1 SEHNR, CDR2 FQNEAQ (reference sequence).

The chain employs TRBV7-8 and TRBJ1-2, with D unclear. CDR1 is SGHVS, CDR2 FQNEAQ, per germline. V lost 4 bases and J 6 bases, leaving 24 bases between the germline ends. The CDR3 has 17 amino acids. The CDR3 DNA reads TGTGCCAGCAGCTCTCACGGAAAACTGGGTGTCGGGGATGGCTACACCTTC. As protein: CASSSHGKLGVGDGYTF.

This clone was seen only once. The chain recombines TRBV28 with TRBJ2-1; 9 positions agree with TRBD1. Germline V gives CDR1 MDHEN, CDR2 SYDVKM. The CDR3 totals 15 residues. V was pared by 4 bases and J by 9 bases, with 10 bases of the junction left unmatched. The CDR3 protein is CASSSPGQGSAEQFF. The CDR3 nucleotides read TGTGCCAGCAGTTCTCCGGGACAGGGCTCGGCTGAGCAGTTCTTC.

The chain employs TRBV18 and TRBJ2-6, with D perhaps TRBD1 (6 bases). The CDR3 extends over 16 amino acids. CDR1 is KGHSH, CDR2 LQKENI, per germline. V was shortened by 6 bases and J by 4 bases, with 16 bases between the two germline ends. CDR3 bases: TGTGCCAGCTCCCCCCTAGGGGGAAGCGGGGCCAACGTCCTGACTTTC. Its translation is CASSPLGGSGANVLTF.

This clone is a singleton in its sample. The chain recombines TRBV28 with TRBJ1-2, with D uncertain. CDR1 MDHEN and CDR2 SYDVKM come from the germline V gene. CDR3 size: 13 residues. Trimming removed 3 bases from V and 5 bases from J, with 10 bases in between. CDR3 DNA: TGTGCCAGCAGTTTCGGACTGATATATGGCTACACCTTC. Amino acid sequence: CASSFGLIYGYTF.

The chain couples TRBV27 to TRBJ1-2; tentatively, D is TRBD1 (5 bases). In germline, CDR1 is MNHEY, CDR2 SMNVEV (reference sequence). The CDR3 runs 13 residues. V was clipped by 10 bases and J by 8 bases, with 20 bases between them. The CDR3 loop reads CATRTTWGVGYTF. In nucleotides, the CDR3 is TGTGCCACCCGGACGACTTGGGGGGTAGGCTACACCTTC.

The chain is built from TRBV27 and TRBJ2-7, with 8 bases that match TRBD1. Germline V CDR1 and CDR2: MNHEY, SMNVEV (reference sequence). The V and J ends lost 6 bases and 5 bases, in that order; junction bases with no gene match: 12. The CDR3 loop spans 15 amino acids. The CDR3 sequence: CASSPEQGVYDEQYF. DNA of the CDR3: TGTGCCAGCAGCCCAGAACAGGGGGTGTATGACGAGCAGTACTTC.

This chain uses TRBV27 with TRBJ2-1; no clear D gene. The V and J ends lost 6 bases and 0 bases respectively, with 9 bases between them. The CDR3 extends over 14 amino acids. Germline V lookup: CDR1 MNHEY, CDR2 SMNVEV (reference sequence). CDR3 DNA sequence: TGTGCCAGCAGCCCATTCGGCTCCTACAATGAGCAGTTCTTC. This translates into CASSPFGSYNEQFF.

The chain has TRBV4-1 and TRBJ2-7; 11 bases are shared with TRBD2. Germline CDR1 MGHRA, CDR2 YSYEKL. The V segment lost 0 bases and the J segment 4 bases; nucleotides outside the gene matches: 5. This CDR3 contains 16 residues. The CDR3 DNA is TGCGCCAGCAGCCAAGAGTTAGCGGGGGGGAGATACGAGCAGTACTTC. Protein product: CASSQELAGGRYEQYF.

The chain recombines TRBV30 with TRBJ2-5, with a weak D call TRBD2 (5 bases). The CDR3 runs 15 residues. Germline lookup yields CDR1 GTSNPN and CDR2 SVGIG (reference sequence). With 0 bases removed from V and 7 bases from J, the gap between germline ends came to 18 bases. The CDR3, as DNA: TGTGCCTGGAGTGTACCCGGCCTCCTAGAGGGGACCCAGTACTTC. This gives the protein CAWSVPGLLEGTQYF.

The CDR3: CAWSVIRGEKLFF. The DNA of the CDR3 is TGTGCCTGGAGTGTAATAAGGGGTGAAAAACTGTTTTTT. The chain employs TRBV30 and TRBJ1-4, with a tentative D call TRBD1 (5 bases). This CDR3 contains 13 residues. Germline V lookup: CDR1 GTSNPN, CDR2 SVGIG (reference sequence). V was pared by 0 bases and J by 7 bases, with 9 bases between.

This clone was detected only once. The rearrangement links TRBV4-1 to TRBJ1-4; tentative D call: TRBD1 (6 bases). The V end lost 1 base, the J end lost 8 bases, and 14 bases lay between the germline ends. The germline V gene has CDR1 MGHRA and CDR2 YSYEKL. This CDR3 has 15 residues. The CDR3 loop is CASSQVEQGREKLFF. CDR3 in DNA: TGCGCCAGCAGCCAAGTTGAACAGGGTAGAGAAAAACTGTTTTTT.

The chain carries TRBV18 and TRBJ1-5; D uncertain. The V end lost 4 bases, the J end lost 0 bases, and 10 bases lay between the germline ends. The V gene's germline CDR1 is KGHSH and CDR2 LQKENI. This CDR3 has 15 amino acids. The chain's CDR3 is CASSLLADSNQPQHF. In DNA, the CDR3 is TGTGCCAGCTCACTATTGGCAGATAGCAATCAGCCCCAGCATTTT.

The chain employs TRBV7-3 and TRBJ2-5; 16 bases are shared with TRBD2. The germline V gene encodes CDR1 SGHTA and CDR2 FQGTGA. The CDR3 length is 17 residues. J lost 5 bases, V lost 5 bases, and 8 bases had no gene match. The DNA of the CDR3 is TGTGCCAGCAGCCCTGGGACTAGCGGGAGGGCCGGGGAGACCCAGTACTTC. Its protein product is CASSPGTSGRAGETQYF.

The chain links TRBV27 to TRBJ2-7, with 10 bases lining up with TRBD2. CDR1 and CDR2 from the germline V gene are MNHEY and SMNVEV (reference sequence). The CDR3 has 14 residues. The V and J ends lost 6 bases and 7 bases, in that order; junction bases with no gene match: 9. CDR3 protein: CASSYTSGTGEQYF. The CDR3 DNA sequence: TGTGCCAGCAGCTACACTAGCGGGACTGGAGAGCAGTACTTC.

The rearrangement uses TRBV6-6 and TRBJ2-2, with 10 bases identical to TRBD2. The CDR3 is made up of 15 amino acids. Germline V gene sequence: CDR1 MNHNY, CDR2 SVGAGI (reference sequence). The V and J ends lost 6 bases and 7 bases, in that order; junction bases with no gene match: 8. CDR3 nucleotides: TGTGCCAGCAGCCGGGGTAGCGGGAGGAACGGGGAGCTGTTTTTT. This sequence encodes CASSRGSGRNGELFF.

This clone has a single count. The chain uses TRBV9 and TRBJ1-1; TRBD1 agrees at 7 bases. The CDR3 sequence is 14 residues long. Trimming at V came to 3 bases and at J to 6 bases, leaving 8 bases not matched to a gene. Germline V lookup: CDR1 SGDLS, CDR2 YYNGEE. The CDR3 loop is CASSAETGVPEAFF. The CDR3 bases are TGTGCCAGCAGCGCTGAAACAGGGGTTCCTGAAGCTTTCTTT.

To note about this clone: Other nucleotide sequences from this sample produce the same CDR3. The rearrangement uses TRBV18 and TRBJ2-7; TRBD1 matches at 8 bases. After removal of 2 bases from V and 4 bases from J, the junction contained 4 bases not matched to a gene. There are 14 residues in the CDR3. The V gene's germline CDR1 is KGHSH and CDR2 LQKENI. The CDR3, as DNA: TGTGCCAGCTCACCATTGGGACAGGCATACGAGCAGTACTTC. It yields the protein CASSPLGQAYEQYF. The whole variable domain, filled in from reference TRBV18 and TRBJ2-7, reads NAGVMQNPRHLVRRRGQEARLRCSPMKGHSHVYWYRQLPEEGLKFMVYLQKENIIDESGMPKERFSAEFPKEGPSILRIQQVVRGDSAAYFCASSPLGQAYEQYFGPGTRLTVT.

The V and J genes are TRBV18 and TRBJ2-5; the D gene is possibly TRBD1 (6 bases). The CDR3 sequence is 14 residues long. CDR1 is KGHSH and CDR2 is LQKENI in the germline V gene. Trimming took off 4 bases at V and 2 bases at J, with 11 bases between the two ends. The chain's CDR3 is CASSLVRGQETQYF. CDR3 DNA sequence: TGTGCCAGCTCACTCGTCAGGGGACAAGAGACCCAGTACTTC.

The chain uses TRBV9 and TRBJ2-1, with D maybe TRBD1 (6 bases). The germline CDR1 and CDR2 sequences are SGDLS and YYNGEE. The CDR3 is 13 amino acids. Trimming shortened V by 0 bases and J by 9 bases, and 10 bases separated the two germline ends. The CDR3 nucleotides are TGTGCCAGCAGCGTAGAGGGGGATGGTGAGCAGTTCTTC. Encoded protein: CASSVEGDGEQFF.